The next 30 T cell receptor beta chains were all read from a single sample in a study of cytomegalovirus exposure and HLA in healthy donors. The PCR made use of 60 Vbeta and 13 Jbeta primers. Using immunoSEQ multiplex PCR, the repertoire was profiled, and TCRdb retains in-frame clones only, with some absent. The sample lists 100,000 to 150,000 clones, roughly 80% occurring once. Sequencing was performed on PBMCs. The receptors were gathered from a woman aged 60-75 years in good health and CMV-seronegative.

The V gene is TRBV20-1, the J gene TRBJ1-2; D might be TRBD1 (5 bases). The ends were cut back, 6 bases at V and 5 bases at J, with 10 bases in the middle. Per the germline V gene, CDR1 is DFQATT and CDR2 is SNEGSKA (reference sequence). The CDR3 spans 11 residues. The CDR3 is CSAGGGYGYTF. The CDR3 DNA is TGCAGTGCCGGGGGGGGATATGGCTACACCTTC.

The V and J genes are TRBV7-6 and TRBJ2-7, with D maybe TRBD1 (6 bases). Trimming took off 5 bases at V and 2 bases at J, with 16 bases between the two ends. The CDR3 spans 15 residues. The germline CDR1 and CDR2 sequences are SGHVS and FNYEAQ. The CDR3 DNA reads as TGTGCCAGCAGCCCCGGCTACAGGGACCCCTACGAGCAGTACTTC. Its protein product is CASSPGYRDPYEQYF.

The DNA of the CDR3 is TGTGCCAGCAGCTTATCCCCGGTGGGGGCCGGCTATGGCTACACCTTC. It codes for CASSLSPVGAGYGYTF. J is TRBJ1-2 and V is TRBV7-9, with TRBD1 as a possible D gene (6 bases). Germline CDR1 and CDR2: SEHNR and FQNEAQ (reference sequence). The CDR3 runs to 16 residues. V was trimmed by 2 bases and J by 4 bases, leaving 17 bases between them.

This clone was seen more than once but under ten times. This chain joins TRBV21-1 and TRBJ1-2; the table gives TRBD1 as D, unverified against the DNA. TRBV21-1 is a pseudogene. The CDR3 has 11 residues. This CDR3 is CASDQWASYTF. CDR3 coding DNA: TGTGCCAGCGATCAATGGGCTAGCTACACCTTC.

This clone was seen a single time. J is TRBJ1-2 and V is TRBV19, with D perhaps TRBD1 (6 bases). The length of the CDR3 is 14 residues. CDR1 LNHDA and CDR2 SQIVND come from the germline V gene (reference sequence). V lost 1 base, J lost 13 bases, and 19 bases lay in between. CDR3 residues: CASSIGGRRHGVTF. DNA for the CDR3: TGTGCCAGTAGTATAGGGGGGCGGAGACACGGAGTCACCTTC.

This CDR3 reads CASWDRNRGSYEQYF. The CDR3 DNA reads TGTGCCAGCTGGGACCGAAACAGGGGATCCTACGAGCAGTACTTC. This chain connects TRBV2 to TRBJ2-7, with 7 nucleotides matching TRBD1. The CDR3 has 15 amino acids. V lost 8 bases, J lost 1 base, and 11 bases stayed unmatched. The V gene's germline CDR1 is SNHLY and CDR2 FYNNEI. Looking up the rest from reference TRBV2 and TRBJ2-7 gives the full variable domain: EPEVTQTPSHQVTQMGQEVILRCVPISNHLYFYWYRQILGQKVEFLVSFYNNEISEKSEIFDDQFSVERPDGSNFTLKIRSTKLEDSAMYFCASWDRNRGSYEQYFGPGTRLTVT.

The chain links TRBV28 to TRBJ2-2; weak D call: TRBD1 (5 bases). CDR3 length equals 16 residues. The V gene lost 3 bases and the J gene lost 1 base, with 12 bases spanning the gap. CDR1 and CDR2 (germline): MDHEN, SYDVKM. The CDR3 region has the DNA TGTGCCAGCAGTTTGTATGAGACAGAGAACACCGGGGAGCTGTTTTTT. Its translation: CASSLYETENTGELFF.

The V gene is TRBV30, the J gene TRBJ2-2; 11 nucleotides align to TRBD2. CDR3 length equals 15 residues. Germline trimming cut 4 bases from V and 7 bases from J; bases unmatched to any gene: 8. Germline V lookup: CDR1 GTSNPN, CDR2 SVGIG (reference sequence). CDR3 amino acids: CAWIVSGRANGELFF. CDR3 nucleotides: TGTGCCTGGATTGTTAGCGGGAGGGCGAACGGGGAGCTGTTTTTT.

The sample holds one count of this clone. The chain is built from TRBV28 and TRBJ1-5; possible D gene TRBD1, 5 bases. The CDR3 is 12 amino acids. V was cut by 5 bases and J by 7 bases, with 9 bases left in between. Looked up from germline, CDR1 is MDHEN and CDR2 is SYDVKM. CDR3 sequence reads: CASSTRQQPQHF. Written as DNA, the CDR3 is TGTGCCAGCAGTACAAGACAGCAGCCCCAGCATTTT.

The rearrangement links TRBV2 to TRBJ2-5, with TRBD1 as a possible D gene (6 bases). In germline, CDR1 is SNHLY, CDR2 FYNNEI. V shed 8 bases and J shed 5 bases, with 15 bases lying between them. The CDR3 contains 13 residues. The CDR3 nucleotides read TGTGCCAGCGTGAAACAGGGTACTGAGACCCAGTACTTC. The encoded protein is CASVKQGTETQYF.

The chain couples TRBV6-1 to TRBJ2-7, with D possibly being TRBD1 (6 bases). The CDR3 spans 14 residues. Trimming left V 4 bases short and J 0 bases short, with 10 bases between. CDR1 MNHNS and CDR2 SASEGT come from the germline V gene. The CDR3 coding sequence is TGTGCCAGCAGTGCGCTGACAGGCTCCTACGAGCAGTACTTC. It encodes CASSALTGSYEQYF.

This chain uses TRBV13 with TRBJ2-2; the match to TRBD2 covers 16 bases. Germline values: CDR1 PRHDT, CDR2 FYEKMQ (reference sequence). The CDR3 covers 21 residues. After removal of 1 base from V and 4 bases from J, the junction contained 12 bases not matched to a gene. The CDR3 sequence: CASSLATPGLAGGPGTGELFF. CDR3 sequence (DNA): TGTGCCAGCAGCTTAGCCACCCCGGGACTAGCGGGAGGGCCCGGCACCGGGGAGCTGTTTTTT.

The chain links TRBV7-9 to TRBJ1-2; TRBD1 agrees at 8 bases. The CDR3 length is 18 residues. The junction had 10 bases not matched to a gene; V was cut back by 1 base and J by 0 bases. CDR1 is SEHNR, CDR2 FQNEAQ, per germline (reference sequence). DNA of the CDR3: TGTGCCAGCAGCTTAGTTTTTCGGACAGGGTCATCTAACTATGGCTACACCTTC. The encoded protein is CASSLVFRTGSSNYGYTF.

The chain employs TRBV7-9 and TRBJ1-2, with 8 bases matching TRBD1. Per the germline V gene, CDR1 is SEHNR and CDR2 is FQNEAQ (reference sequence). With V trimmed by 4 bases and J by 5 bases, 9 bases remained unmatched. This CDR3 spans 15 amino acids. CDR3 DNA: TGTGCCAGCAGCTACAACCAGGGGGCTGGTTATGGCTACACCTTC. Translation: CASSYNQGAGYGYTF. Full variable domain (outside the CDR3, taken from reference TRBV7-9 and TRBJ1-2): DTGVSQNPRHKITKRGQNVTFRCDPISEHNRLYWYRQTLGQGPEFLTYFQNEAQLEKSRLLSDRFSAERPKGSFSTLEIQRTEQGDSAMYLCASSYNQGAGYGYTFGSGTRLTVV.

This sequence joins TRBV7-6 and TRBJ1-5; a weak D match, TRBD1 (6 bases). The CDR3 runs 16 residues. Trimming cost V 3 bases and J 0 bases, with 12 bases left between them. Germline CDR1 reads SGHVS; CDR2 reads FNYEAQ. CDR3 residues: CASSLWGPDSNQPQHF. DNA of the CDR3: TGTGCCAGCAGCTTGTGGGGGCCGGATAGCAATCAGCCCCAGCATTTT.

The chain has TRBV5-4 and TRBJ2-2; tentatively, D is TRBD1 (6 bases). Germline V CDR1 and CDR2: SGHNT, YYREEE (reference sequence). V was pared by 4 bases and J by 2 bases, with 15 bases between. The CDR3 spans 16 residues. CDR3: CASSVGAAVNTGELFF. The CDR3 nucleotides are TGTGCCAGCAGCGTGGGGGCTGCAGTTAACACCGGGGAGCTGTTTTTT.

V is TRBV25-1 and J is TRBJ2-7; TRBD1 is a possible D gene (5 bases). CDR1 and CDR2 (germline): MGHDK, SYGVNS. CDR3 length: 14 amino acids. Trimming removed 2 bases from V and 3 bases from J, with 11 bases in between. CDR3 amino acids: CASSEPGLIYEQYF. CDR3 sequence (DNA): TGTGCCAGCAGTGAACCAGGGCTGATCTACGAGCAGTACTTC.

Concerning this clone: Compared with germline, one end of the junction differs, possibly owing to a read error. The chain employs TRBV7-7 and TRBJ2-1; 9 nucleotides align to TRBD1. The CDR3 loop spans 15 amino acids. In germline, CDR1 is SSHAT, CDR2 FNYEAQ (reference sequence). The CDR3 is CASSRWDRDLQGQFF. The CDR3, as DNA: TGTGCTAGCAGCCGATGGGACAGGGACCTACAGGGGCAGTTCTTC.

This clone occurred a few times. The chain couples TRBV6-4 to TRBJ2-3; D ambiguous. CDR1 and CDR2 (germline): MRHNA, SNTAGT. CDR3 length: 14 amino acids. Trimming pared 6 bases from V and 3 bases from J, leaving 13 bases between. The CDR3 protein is CASSPRLGTDTQYF. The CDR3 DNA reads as TGTGCCAGCAGCCCCAGACTGGGTACAGATACGCAGTATTTT.

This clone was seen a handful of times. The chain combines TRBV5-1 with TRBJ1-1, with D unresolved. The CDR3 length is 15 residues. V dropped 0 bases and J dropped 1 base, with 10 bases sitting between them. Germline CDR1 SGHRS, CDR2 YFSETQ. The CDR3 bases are TGCGCCAGCAGCTTGGGGGCCCCGAGGAACACTGAAGCTTTCTTT. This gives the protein CASSLGAPRNTEAFF.

For the CDR3, the DNA is TGTGCCAGCAGTGGGCTAATGATTGAGTGGGGGGCACCCCTCCACTTT. Its translation is CASSGLMIEWGAPLHF. V is TRBV28 and J is TRBJ1-6; weak D call: TRBD1 (5 bases). CDR1 MDHEN and CDR2 SYDVKM come from the germline V gene. This CDR3 region has 16 residues. Deletions cut 5 bases from V and 11 bases from J, with 22 bases between.

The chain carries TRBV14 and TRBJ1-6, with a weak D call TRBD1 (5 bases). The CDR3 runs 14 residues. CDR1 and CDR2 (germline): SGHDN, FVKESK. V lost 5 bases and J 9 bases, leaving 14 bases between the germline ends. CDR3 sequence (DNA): TGTGCCAGCAGCGTCGAGGCAGGGCGTTCACCCCTCCACTTT. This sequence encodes CASSVEAGRSPLHF.

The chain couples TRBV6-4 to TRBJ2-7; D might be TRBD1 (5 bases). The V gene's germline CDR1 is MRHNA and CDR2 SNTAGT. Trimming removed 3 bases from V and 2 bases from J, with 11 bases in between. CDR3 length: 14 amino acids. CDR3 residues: CASSEFTGAYEQYF. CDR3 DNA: TGTGCCAGCAGTGAATTTACAGGAGCCTACGAGCAGTACTTC.

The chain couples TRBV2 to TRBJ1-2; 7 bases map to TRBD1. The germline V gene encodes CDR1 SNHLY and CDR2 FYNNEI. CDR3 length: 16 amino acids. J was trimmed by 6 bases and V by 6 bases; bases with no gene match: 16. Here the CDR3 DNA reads TGTGCCAGCAGACCCGAAAGGGGACGACAGGGCCATGGCTACACCTTC. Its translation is CASRPERGRQGHGYTF.

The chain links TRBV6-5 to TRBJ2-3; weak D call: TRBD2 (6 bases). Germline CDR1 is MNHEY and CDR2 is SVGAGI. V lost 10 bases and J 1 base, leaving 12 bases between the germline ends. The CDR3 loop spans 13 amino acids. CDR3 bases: TGTGCCACCCGGGACTCTGGCACAGATACGCAGTATTTT. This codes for CATRDSGTDTQYF.

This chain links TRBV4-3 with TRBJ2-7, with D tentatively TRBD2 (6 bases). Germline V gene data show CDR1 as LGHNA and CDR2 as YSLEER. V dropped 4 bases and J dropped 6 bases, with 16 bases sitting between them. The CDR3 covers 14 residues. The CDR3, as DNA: TGCGCCAGCAGCCCCGGCGAGCGGCGGGGCGAGCAGTACTTC. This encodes CASSPGERRGEQYF.

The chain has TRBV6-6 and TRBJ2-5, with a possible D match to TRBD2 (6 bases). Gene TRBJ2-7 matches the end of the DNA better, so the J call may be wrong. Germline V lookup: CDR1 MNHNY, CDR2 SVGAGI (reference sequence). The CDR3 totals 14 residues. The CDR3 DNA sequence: TGTGCCAGCAGCCAAAGCGGGCTAACCTACGAGCAGTACTTC. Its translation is CASSQSGLTYEQYF.

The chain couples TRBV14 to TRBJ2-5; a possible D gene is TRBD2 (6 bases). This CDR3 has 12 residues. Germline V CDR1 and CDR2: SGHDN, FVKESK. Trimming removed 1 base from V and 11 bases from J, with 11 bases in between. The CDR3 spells CASSQVAGRQYF. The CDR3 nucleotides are TGTGCCAGCAGCCAAGTTGCGGGGCGGCAGTACTTC. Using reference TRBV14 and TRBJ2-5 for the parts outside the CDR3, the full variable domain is EAGVTQFPSHSVIEKGQTVTLRCDPISGHDNLYWYRRVMGKEIKFLLHFVKESKQDESGMPNNRFLAERTGGTYSTLKVQPAELEDSGVYFCASSQVAGRQYFGPGTRLLVL.

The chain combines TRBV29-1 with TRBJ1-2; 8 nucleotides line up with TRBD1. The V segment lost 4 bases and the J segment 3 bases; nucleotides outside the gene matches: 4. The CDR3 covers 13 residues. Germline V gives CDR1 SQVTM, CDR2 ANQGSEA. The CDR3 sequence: CSVGLTGDYGYTF. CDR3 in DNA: TGCAGCGTTGGATTGACAGGGGACTATGGCTACACCTTC.

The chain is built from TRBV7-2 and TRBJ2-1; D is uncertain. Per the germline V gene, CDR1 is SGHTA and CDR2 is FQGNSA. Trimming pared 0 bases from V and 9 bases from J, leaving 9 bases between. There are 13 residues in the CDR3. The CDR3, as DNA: TGTGCCAGCAGCTTAGCCCCCCCCGGTGAGCAGTTCTTC. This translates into CASSLAPPGEQFF.